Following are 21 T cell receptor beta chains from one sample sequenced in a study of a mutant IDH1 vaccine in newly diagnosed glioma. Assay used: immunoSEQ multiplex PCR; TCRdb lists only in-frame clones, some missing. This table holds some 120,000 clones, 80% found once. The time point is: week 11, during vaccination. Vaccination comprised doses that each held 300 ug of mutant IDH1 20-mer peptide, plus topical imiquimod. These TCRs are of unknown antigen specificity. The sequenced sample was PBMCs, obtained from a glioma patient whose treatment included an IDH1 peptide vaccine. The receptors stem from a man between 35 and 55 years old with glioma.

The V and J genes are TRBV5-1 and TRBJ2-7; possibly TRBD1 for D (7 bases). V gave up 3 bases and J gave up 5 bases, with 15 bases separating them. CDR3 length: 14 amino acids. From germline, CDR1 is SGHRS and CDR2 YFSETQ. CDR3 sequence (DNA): TGCGCCAGCAGCTGGAGGGCAGGGGGACACGAGCAGTACTTC. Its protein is CASSWRAGGHEQYF.

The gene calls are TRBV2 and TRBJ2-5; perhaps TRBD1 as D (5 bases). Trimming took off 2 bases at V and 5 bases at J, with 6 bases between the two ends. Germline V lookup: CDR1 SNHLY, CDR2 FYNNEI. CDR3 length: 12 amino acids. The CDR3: CASSEQGETQYF. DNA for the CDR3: TGTGCCAGCAGTGAACAGGGTGAGACCCAGTACTTC.

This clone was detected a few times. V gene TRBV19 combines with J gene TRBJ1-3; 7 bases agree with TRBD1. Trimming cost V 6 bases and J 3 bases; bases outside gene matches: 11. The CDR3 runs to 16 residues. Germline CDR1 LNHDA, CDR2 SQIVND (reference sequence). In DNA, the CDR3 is TGTGCCAGTAGCAGGGGGAATGCGGGCGATGGAAACACCATATATTTT. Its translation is CASSRGNAGDGNTIYF.

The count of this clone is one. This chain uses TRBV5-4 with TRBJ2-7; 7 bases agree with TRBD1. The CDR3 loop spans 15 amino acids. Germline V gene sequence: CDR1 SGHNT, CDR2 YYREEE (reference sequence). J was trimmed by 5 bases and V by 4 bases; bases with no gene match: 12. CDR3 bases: TGTGCCAGCAGCGGCCGGGACAGCGGCCCTGACGAGCAGTACTTC. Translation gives CASSGRDSGPDEQYF.

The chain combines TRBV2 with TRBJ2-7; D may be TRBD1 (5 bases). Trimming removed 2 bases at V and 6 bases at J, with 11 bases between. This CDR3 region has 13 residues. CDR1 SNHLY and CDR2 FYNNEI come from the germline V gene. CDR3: CASSETPGREQYF. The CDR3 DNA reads TGTGCCAGCAGTGAAACCCCAGGGCGCGAGCAGTACTTC.

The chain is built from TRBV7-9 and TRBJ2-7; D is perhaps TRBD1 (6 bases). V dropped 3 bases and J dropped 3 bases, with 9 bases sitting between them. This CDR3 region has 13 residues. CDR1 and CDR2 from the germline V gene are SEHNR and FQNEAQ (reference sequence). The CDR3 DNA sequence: TGTGCCAGCAGCTTTACAGGGTACTACGAGCAGTACTTC. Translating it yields CASSFTGYYEQYF.

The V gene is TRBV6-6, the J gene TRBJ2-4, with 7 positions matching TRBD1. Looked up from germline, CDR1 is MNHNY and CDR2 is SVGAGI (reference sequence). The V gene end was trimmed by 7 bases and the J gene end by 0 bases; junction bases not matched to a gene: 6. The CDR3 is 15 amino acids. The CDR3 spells CASTLGGLAKNIQYF. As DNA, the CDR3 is TGTGCCAGCACCCTAGGGGGCTTAGCCAAAAACATTCAGTACTTC.

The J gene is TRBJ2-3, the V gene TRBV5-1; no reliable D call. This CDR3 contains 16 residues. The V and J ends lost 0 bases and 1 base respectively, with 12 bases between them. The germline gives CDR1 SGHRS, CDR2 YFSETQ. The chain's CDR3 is CASSLDLNSGTDTQYF. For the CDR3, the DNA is TGCGCCAGCAGCTTGGATTTGAATTCTGGCACAGATACGCAGTATTTT.

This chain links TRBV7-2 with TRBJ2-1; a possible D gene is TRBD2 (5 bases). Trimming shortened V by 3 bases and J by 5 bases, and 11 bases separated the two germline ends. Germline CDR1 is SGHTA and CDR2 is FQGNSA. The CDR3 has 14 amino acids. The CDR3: CASSFKSGNNEQFF. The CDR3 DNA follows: TGTGCCAGCAGCTTTAAATCGGGGAACAATGAGCAGTTCTTC.

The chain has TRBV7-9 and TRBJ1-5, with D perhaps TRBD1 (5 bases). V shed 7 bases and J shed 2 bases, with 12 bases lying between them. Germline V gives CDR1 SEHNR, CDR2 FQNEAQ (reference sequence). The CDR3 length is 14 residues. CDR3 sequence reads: CASTLGGGNQPQHF. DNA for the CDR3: TGTGCCAGCACCCTCGGAGGGGGCAATCAGCCCCAGCATTTT.

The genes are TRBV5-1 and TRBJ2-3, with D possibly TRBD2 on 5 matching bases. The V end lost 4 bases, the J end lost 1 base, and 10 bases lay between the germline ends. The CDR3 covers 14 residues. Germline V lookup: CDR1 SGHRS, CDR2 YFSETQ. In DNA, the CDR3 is TGCGCCAGCAGCCCCGGACTCCGCACAGATACGCAGTATTTT. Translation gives CASSPGLRTDTQYF.

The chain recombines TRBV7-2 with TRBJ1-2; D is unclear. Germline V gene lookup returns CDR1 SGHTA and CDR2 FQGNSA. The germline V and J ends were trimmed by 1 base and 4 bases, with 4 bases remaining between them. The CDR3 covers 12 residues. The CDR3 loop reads CASSLGSYGYTF. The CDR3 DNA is TGTGCCAGCAGCTTAGGTAGCTATGGCTACACCTTC.

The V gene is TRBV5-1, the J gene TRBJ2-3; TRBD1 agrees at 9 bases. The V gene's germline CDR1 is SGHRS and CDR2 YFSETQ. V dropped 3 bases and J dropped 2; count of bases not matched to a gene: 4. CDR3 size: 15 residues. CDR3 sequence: CASSSGQGITDTQYF. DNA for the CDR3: TGCGCCAGCAGCTCGGGACAGGGTATCACAGATACGCAGTATTTT.

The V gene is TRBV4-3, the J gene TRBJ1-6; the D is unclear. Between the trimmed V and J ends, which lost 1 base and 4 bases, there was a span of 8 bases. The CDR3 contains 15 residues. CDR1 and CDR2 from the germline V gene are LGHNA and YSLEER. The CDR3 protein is CASSQANAYNSPLHF. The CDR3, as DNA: TGCGCCAGCAGCCAAGCGAATGCTTATAATTCACCCCTCCACTTT.

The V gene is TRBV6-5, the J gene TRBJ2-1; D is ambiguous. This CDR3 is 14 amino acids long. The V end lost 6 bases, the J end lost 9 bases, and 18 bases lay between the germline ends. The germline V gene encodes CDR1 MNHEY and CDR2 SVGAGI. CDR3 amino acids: CASRYGGPAGEQFF. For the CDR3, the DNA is TGTGCCAGCAGATACGGTGGGCCCGCTGGTGAGCAGTTCTTC.

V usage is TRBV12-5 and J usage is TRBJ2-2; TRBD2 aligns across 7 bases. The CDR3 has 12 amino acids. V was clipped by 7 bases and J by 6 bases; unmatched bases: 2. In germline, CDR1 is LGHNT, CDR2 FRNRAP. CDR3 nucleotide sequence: TGTGCTAGTGCGGGGGGTCCCGGGGAGCTGTTTTTT. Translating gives CASAGGPGELFF.

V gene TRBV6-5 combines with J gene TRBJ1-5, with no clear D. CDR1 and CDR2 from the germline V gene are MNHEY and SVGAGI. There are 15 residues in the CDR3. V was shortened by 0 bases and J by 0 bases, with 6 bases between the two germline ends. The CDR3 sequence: CASSYSGNSNQPQHF. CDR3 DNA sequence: TGTGCCAGCAGTTACTCTGGGAATAGCAATCAGCCCCAGCATTTT.

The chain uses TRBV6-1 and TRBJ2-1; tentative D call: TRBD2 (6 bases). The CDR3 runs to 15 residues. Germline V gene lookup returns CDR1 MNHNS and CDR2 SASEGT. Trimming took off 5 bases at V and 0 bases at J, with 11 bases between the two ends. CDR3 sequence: CASSLLANSYNEQFF. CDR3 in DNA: TGTGCCAGCAGTCTTCTAGCGAACTCCTACAATGAGCAGTTCTTC.

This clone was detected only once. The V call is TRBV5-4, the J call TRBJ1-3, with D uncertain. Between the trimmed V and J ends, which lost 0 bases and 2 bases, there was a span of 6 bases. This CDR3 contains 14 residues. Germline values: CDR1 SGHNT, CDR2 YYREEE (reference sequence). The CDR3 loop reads CASSLVGPGNTIYF. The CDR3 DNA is TGTGCCAGCAGCTTGGTTGGACCTGGAAACACCATATATTTT.

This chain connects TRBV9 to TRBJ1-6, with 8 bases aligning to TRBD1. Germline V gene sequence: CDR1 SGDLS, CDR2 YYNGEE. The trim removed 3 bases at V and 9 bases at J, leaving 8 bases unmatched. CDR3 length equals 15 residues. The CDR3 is CASSDGTGSGSPLHF. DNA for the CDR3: TGTGCCAGCAGCGACGGGACAGGCTCGGGTTCACCCCTCCACTTT.

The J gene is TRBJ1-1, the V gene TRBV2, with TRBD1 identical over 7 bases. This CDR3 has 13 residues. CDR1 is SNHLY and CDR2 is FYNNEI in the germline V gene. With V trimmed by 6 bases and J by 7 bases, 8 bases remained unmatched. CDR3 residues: CASRTGNRDEAFF. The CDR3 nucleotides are TGTGCCAGCAGGACAGGGAACAGGGATGAAGCTTTCTTT.